Shown below are 4 T cell receptor beta chains from a single sample sequenced in a study of T-cell reconstitution after alpha-beta-depleted transplantation in children (dated by TCRdb to the mid-2010s). The treatment or condition label on this specimen signifies: allogeneic hematopoietic cell transplantation with graft depleted of TCRalphabeta T cells and CD19 B cells. The library came from PCR. Instrument on record: Illumina HiSeq 2500. TCR library preparation used molecular barcoding, with unique molecular identifiers applied to normalize quantification of the TCRbeta repertoire. The raw public reads went through TCRdb reprocessing: fastp at Q25, MiXCR clone calling, in-frame beta chains kept. Rows with a matching CDR3 protein are joined into one entry that keeps the most common DNA and genes. The sample table lists approximately 630,000 distinct CDR3 sequences, around 13% of them with a count of one. Around 0.76% of the sample rests with the top ten.

The sequences come from PBMCs, collected before TCRalphabeta/CD19-depleted stem cell transplant. The receptors were gathered from a girl aged 2 to 10 with congenital amegakaryocytic thrombocytopenia, due to receive a stem cell transplant.

In regard to this clonotype: A read error may explain this, as a much larger clone is one base away. The chain combines TRBV29-1 with TRBJ2-2, with 10 bases lining up with TRBD2. The CDR3 runs to 16 residues. Germline values: CDR1 SQVTM, CDR2 ANQGSEA. Trimming removed 7 bases from V and 4 bases from J; junction bases left unmatched: 12. CDR3 protein: CSDLSGLAERTGELFF. Here the CDR3 DNA reads TGCAGCGATCTTTCCGGACTAGCGGAACGCACCGGGGAGCTGTTTTTT.

As for this clonotype: An end of the junction does not agree with germline; a read error may underlie this. This rearrangement joins TRBV6-1 to TRBJ2-7; TRBD1 is a possible D gene (6 bases). The CDR3 extends over 15 amino acids. Germline lookup yields CDR1 MNHNS and CDR2 SASEGT. The CDR3 DNA is TGTGCCTGCAGTCGCGACCTAGGCAGGGGCTACGAGCAGTACTTC. This encodes CACSRDLGRGYEQYF.

This clonotype has at least ten counts. CDR3 in amino acids: CASSLARTERKLFF. The CDR3 region has the DNA TGTGCCAGCAGCTTAGCGAGGACAGAGCGGAAACTGTTTTTT. This chain joins TRBV7-9 and TRBJ1-4, with a weak D call TRBD1 (6 bases). Between the trimmed V and J ends, which lost 0 bases and 11 bases, there was a span of 13 bases. This CDR3 is built from 14 residues. Germline CDR1 and CDR2: SEHNR and FQNEAQ (reference sequence).

This clonotype was observed many times. V is TRBV20-1 and J is TRBJ2-1; the match to TRBD1 covers 7 bases. V trimming: 6 bases; J trimming: 0 bases; junction bases outside the gene matches: 14. Per the germline V gene, CDR1 is DFQATT and CDR2 is SNEGSKA (reference sequence). The CDR3 covers 17 residues. CDR3 amino acids: CSALLNPGQSSYNEQFF. The CDR3 nucleotides read TGCAGTGCCTTGCTGAATCCGGGACAGAGCTCCTACAATGAGCAGTTCTTC.